This T cell receptor (beta chain) emerged from a study of blood T cell repertoires in COVID-19. Clones were read by immunoSEQ multiplex PCR, and TCRdb kept only the in-frame ones, dropping some. This sample carries about 99,000 clones, roughly 81% of them seen once, and the ten largest clones take less than 6%. CDR3 length: 14 amino acids. Unmatched junction bases numbered 5, after V lost 3 bases and J lost 2 bases. Germline CDR1 reads GTSNPN; CDR2 reads SVGIG (reference sequence). The TCR originated in an elderly man with COVID-19, enrolled during active disease. The material sequenced was peripheral blood. This chain connects TRBV30 to TRBJ2-3; TRBD2 aligns across 7 bases. The DNA of the CDR3 is TGTGCCTGGAGCTCGGGACTAAACACAGATACGCAGTATTTT. Encoded protein: CAWSSGLNTDTQYF.